The present TCR beta chain was sequenced within a study of beta chain features in type 1 diabetes. Background on the study: Across every sample, about 110 million sorted cells were examined in total.

Sorted populations were all over 98% pure. Expressed TCRB transcripts were sequenced, since all the RNA that had been isolated was reverse transcribed. There were some 3.6 million reads on average in the naive, central memory and regulatory T cell samples. Measured with immunoSEQ multiplex PCR; TCRdb has only the in-frame clones, and not every one. The sample includes 400,000 to 500,000 clones, roughly 14% of them seen just once. This clone was found a few times. Germline V gene lookup returns CDR1 LGHNT and CDR2 FRNRAP. V shed 7 bases and J 1 base; nucleotides not matched to a gene: 16. The CDR3 covers 18 residues.

This clonotype originated in a young man in good health. The specimen sequenced was naive CD4+ T cells from blood. The chain joins TRBV12-5 to TRBJ1-1, with TRBD1 matching over 9 bases. DNA of the CDR3: TGTGCTAGTGCCGGCCAATTATCGACAGGGGGTAAGAACACTGAAGCTTTCTTT. This gives the protein CASAGQLSTGGKNTEAFF.